These 20 T cell receptor beta chains share one sample of origin, sequenced in a study of shared clonotypes between healthy human individuals. Data came from immunoSEQ multiplex PCR; TCRdb stores just in-frame clones and leaves some out. The sample lists some 490,000 clones, approximately 78% occurring once. The sequencing input was PBMCs. The receptors originated from a woman in her thirties or forties in good health. Some clones in this sample may be carry-over from other donors' samples.

This clone was picked up a small number of times. V is TRBV21-1 and J is TRBJ1-4. TRBV21-1 is a pseudogene segment. This CDR3 comprises 22 residues. This chain's CDR3 is CASSKRVLTGRVDTATNEKLFF. The CDR3 DNA reads as TGTGCCAGCAGCAAACGGGTATTAACAGGGAGGGTGGATACTGCAACTAATGAAAAACTGTTTTTT.

J is TRBJ2-3 and V is TRBV28; no definite D call. Trimming shortened V by 8 bases and J by 2 bases, and 5 bases separated the two germline ends. The germline V gene has CDR1 MDHEN and CDR2 SYDVKM. There are 11 residues in the CDR3. The CDR3 spells CASGNTDTQYF. CDR3 DNA sequence: TGTGCCAGCGGGAACACAGATACGCAGTATTTT.

This clone was counted ten times or more. The same CDR3 is also encoded by other DNA sequences in this sample. The chain has TRBV7-3 and TRBJ1-5, with TRBD1 identical over 8 bases. CDR1 is SGHTA and CDR2 is FQGTGA in the germline V gene. The CDR3 has 13 amino acids. V shed 3 bases and J 6 bases; nucleotides not matched to a gene: 1. CDR3 sequence: CASSFGTGQPQHF. DNA for the CDR3: TGTGCCAGCAGCTTCGGGACAGGTCAGCCCCAGCATTTT.

The gene calls are TRBV7-2 and TRBJ2-3; no reliable D call. V was trimmed by 6 bases and J by 7 bases, leaving 14 bases between them. The CDR3 spans 13 residues. Looked up from germline, CDR1 is SGHTA and CDR2 is FQGNSA. DNA for the CDR3: TGTGCCAGCAGTTCTCCCGGCTTATATACGCAGTATTTT. This translates into CASSSPGLYTQYF.

This chain joins TRBV6-6 and TRBJ2-7, with no clear D. V dropped 0 bases and J dropped 7 bases, with 7 bases sitting between them. CDR1 is MNHNY, CDR2 SVGAGI, per germline (reference sequence). The CDR3 sequence is 12 residues long. As DNA, the CDR3 is TGTGCCAGCAGTTACTCGAGCCAAGAGCAGTACTTC. Its protein is CASSYSSQEQYF.

This clone was recorded at least ten times. V gene TRBV6-4 combines with J gene TRBJ2-3; the D is unclear. CDR1 is MRHNA and CDR2 is SNTAGT in the germline V gene. The V gene lost 6 bases and the J gene lost 0 bases, with 13 bases spanning the gap. CDR3 length: 15 amino acids. The CDR3 sequence: CASSADPGSTDTQYF. CDR3 sequence (DNA): TGTGCCAGCAGCGCAGATCCGGGTAGCACAGATACGCAGTATTTT.

The CDR3 region has the DNA TGCGCCAGCAGAGAGGCTTCAGGGGGCTACGAGCAGTACTTC. This codes for CASREASGGYEQYF. This chain uses TRBV5-1 with TRBJ2-5; 7 bases are shared with TRBD1. The last part of the DNA fits TRBJ2-7 better; the J call may be wrong. The CDR3 spans 14 residues. Per the germline V gene, CDR1 is SGHRS and CDR2 is YFSETQ.

Here the CDR3 reads CASRGLAGVDGELFF. DNA of the CDR3: TGTGCCAGCAGGGGACTAGCGGGAGTGGACGGGGAGCTGTTTTTT. The chain carries TRBV2 and TRBJ2-2; 14 bases are shared with TRBD2. J gave up 7 bases and V 6 bases, and 4 bases lay outside the gene matches. This CDR3 is built from 15 residues. Per germline, CDR1 SNHLY and CDR2 FYNNEI.

This clone appeared once. This chain uses TRBV30 with TRBJ2-2; D might be TRBD2 (7 bases). Trimming shortened V by 0 bases and J by 4 bases, and 12 bases separated the two germline ends. Germline CDR1 and CDR2: GTSNPN and SVGIG (reference sequence). The CDR3 contains 15 residues. DNA of the CDR3: TGTGCCTGGAGTGTACAAGGGGGGGTCACCGGGGAGCTGTTTTTT. Its protein is CAWSVQGGVTGELFF.

This clone was seen only a few times. This chain uses TRBV5-5 with TRBJ2-6; D is undetermined. V lost 0 bases to trimming and J lost 5 bases, with 18 bases between them. The CDR3 sequence is 18 residues long. From germline, CDR1 is SGHKS and CDR2 YYEKEE (reference sequence). CDR3 sequence reads: CASSLVVSKTLWANVLTF. The CDR3 DNA is TGTGCCAGCAGCTTGGTGGTCAGTAAAACCCTCTGGGCCAACGTCCTGACTTTC. The variable domain in full, with the rest retrieved from reference TRBV5-5 and TRBJ2-6, is DAGVTQSPTHLIKTRGQQVTLRCSPISGHKSVSWYQQVLGQGPQFIFQYYEKEERGRGNFPDRFSARQFPNYSSELNVNALLLGDSALYLCASSLVVSKTLWANVLTFGAGSRLTVL.

On this clone itself: One base separates it from a far larger clone, so it is likely a read error. Since the CDR3 does not end with the conserved phenylalanine or tryptophan, this likely comes from a read error. The chain carries TRBV5-6 and TRBJ1-2, with 9 bases matching TRBD1. Germline V lookup: CDR1 SGHDT, CDR2 YYEEEE. V shed 4 bases, J shed 2 bases, and the junction held 9 bases outside the gene matches. The CDR3 extends over 16 amino acids. CDR3: CASSDLGQGLNYGYTL. For the CDR3, the DNA is TGTGCCAGCAGCGATTTGGGACAGGGATTGAACTATGGCTACACCCTC.

V gene TRBV4-3 combines with J gene TRBJ2-6, with D perhaps matching TRBD2 (5 bases). The CDR3 consists of 17 residues. With 1 base removed from V and 0 bases from J, the gap between germline ends came to 10 bases. Germline V gene sequence: CDR1 LGHNA, CDR2 YSLEER. The CDR3 DNA reads as TGCGCCAGCAGCCAAGGGGGTGCGGGCTCTGGGGCCAACGTCCTGACTTTC. This codes for CASSQGGAGSGANVLTF.

Concerning this clone itself: This probably arose from a read error, given a far larger clone one base away. CDR3 region: CVSSASTGGIGEQYF. CDR3 sequence (DNA): TGTGTCAGCAGCGCCTCGACAGGGGGTATTGGCGAGCAGTACTTC. The J gene is TRBJ2-7, the V gene TRBV9, with 9 nucleotides matching TRBD1. This CDR3 has 15 amino acids. Germline CDR1 SGDLS, CDR2 YYNGEE.

The chain recombines TRBV18 with TRBJ2-7; 10 nucleotides agree with TRBD2. The CDR3 is 17 residues long. Germline V lookup: CDR1 KGHSH, CDR2 LQKENI. J was trimmed by 3 bases and V by 2 bases; bases with no gene match: 10. CDR3: CASSPLRTSGNIYEQYF. The CDR3 DNA is TGTGCCAGCTCACCATTAAGGACTAGCGGAAATATCTACGAGCAGTACTTC.

The V and J genes are TRBV9 and TRBJ2-2; D may correspond to TRBD1 or TRBD2 (5 bases each). CDR1 SGDLS and CDR2 YYNGEE come from the germline V gene. The length of the CDR3 is 16 residues. Trimming removed 4 bases at V and 6 bases at J, with 19 bases between. CDR3 loop: CASSPTGARDAGELFF. CDR3 nucleotides: TGTGCCAGCAGCCCGACCGGGGCGAGAGACGCCGGGGAGCTGTTTTTT. Full variable domain (remainder filled in from reference TRBV9 and TRBJ2-2): DSGVTQTPKHLITATGQRVTLRCSPRSGDLSVYWYQQSLDQGLQFLIQYYNGEERAKGNILERFSAQQFPDLHSELNLSSLELGDSALYFCASSPTGARDAGELFFGEGSRLTVL.

The V gene is TRBV5-6, the J gene TRBJ2-5; TRBD1 matches 12 bases. The end of the DNA aligns better with TRBJ2-7, so the J call may be wrong. CDR1 and CDR2 (germline): SGHDT, YYEEEE. The CDR3 runs to 16 residues. DNA for the CDR3: TGTGCCAGCAGCTTGACCGGGACAGGGGGCATCGACGAGCAGTACTTC. Translating it yields CASSLTGTGGIDEQYF.

The rearrangement uses TRBV18 and TRBJ1-3; TRBD1 matches at 7 bases. Trimming removed 3 bases from V and 1 base from J; junction bases left unmatched: 6. Germline V CDR1 and CDR2: KGHSH, LQKENI. There are 16 residues in the CDR3. CDR3: CASSPWTGGSGNTIYF. The CDR3 DNA reads as TGTGCCAGCTCACCCTGGACAGGAGGTTCTGGAAACACCATATATTTT.

The rearrangement joins TRBV7-9 to TRBJ1-2, with D hard to call. The V gene lost 5 bases and the J gene lost 2 bases, with 18 bases spanning the gap. CDR1 and CDR2 (germline): SEHNR, FQNEAQ (reference sequence). The CDR3 loop spans 16 amino acids. The CDR3 region is CASSPRRAFPNYGYTF. The CDR3 bases are TGTGCCAGCAGCCCTCGTAGGGCTTTCCCGAACTATGGCTACACCTTC.

CDR3: CSAKTAPNTGELFF. The CDR3 DNA reads TGCAGCGCCAAGACAGCCCCGAACACCGGGGAGCTGTTTTTT. The V call is TRBV29-1, the J call TRBJ2-2, with D possibly TRBD1 on 5 matching bases. This CDR3 spans 14 amino acids. Germline CDR1 is SQVTM and CDR2 is ANQGSEA. V shed 7 bases and J shed 0 bases, with 12 bases lying between them.

This clone was counted between two and nine times. CDR3 sequence: CASSSPDRGRNEQFF. For the CDR3, the DNA is TGTGCCAGCAGCTCCCCGGACAGGGGGCGAAATGAGCAGTTCTTC. The genes are TRBV5-5 and TRBJ2-1; 11 nucleotides agree with TRBD1. This CDR3 has 15 residues. In germline, CDR1 is SGHKS, CDR2 YYEKEE (reference sequence). V shed 3 bases, J shed 7 bases, and the junction held 6 bases outside the gene matches.